This T cell receptor beta chain was found in a study of blood T cell repertoires in COVID-19. About the research overall: COVID-19 samples collected from the United States, Italy and Spain covered acute and convalescent phases. T cells, B-cell-depleted T cells, or PBMCs provided the cDNA or gDNA that served as material.

In the source study's methods: Estimation of nucleated cell counts relied on the amplification of reference gene primers. Clones were sequenced by immunoSEQ multiplex PCR, and TCRdb holds only the in-frame ones, with some missing. The V and J calls and clone size come from that table; D and trimming were worked out from the DNA. The sample lists 200,000 to 300,000 clones; 88% were seen once. CDR3 length equals 13 residues. Germline CDR1 and CDR2: MNHEY and SMNVEV (reference sequence). The V segment lost 5 bases and the J segment 4 bases; nucleotides outside the gene matches: 4. Sample: peripheral blood. The chain combines TRBV27 with TRBJ1-2, with TRBD1 identical over 7 bases. The clonotype comes from a human donor in a cohort sampled during active COVID-19. This chain's CDR3 is CASSQDRFYGYTF. CDR3 DNA: TGTGCCAGCAGTCAGGACAGGTTCTATGGCTACACCTTC.